The T cell receptor (beta chain) under discussion was sequenced for a study of PD-L1 blockade in urothelial cancer. With V trimmed by 8 bases and J by 5 bases, 8 bases remained unmatched. The CDR3 contains 15 residues. The germline gives CDR1 SGHAT, CDR2 FQNNGV. Sequenced by immunoSEQ multiplex PCR; TCRdb stores in-frame clones only, minus some. This sample carries 85,000 to 90,000 clones, about 83% of them seen once, and the ten largest clones take roughly 14%. Time point meaning: pretreatment peripheral blood. The gene calls are TRBV11-2 and TRBJ1-5, with TRBD1 matching 11 bases. The sequence was collected from a man in his fifties or sixties with urothelial cancer. This sample comprised PBMCs, obtained around atezolizumab (anti-PD-L1) treatment. The CDR3 DNA is TGTGCCAGCCAAATGGGGGGACAGGGGGATCAGCCCCAGCATTTT. Protein product: CASQMGGQGDQPQHF.